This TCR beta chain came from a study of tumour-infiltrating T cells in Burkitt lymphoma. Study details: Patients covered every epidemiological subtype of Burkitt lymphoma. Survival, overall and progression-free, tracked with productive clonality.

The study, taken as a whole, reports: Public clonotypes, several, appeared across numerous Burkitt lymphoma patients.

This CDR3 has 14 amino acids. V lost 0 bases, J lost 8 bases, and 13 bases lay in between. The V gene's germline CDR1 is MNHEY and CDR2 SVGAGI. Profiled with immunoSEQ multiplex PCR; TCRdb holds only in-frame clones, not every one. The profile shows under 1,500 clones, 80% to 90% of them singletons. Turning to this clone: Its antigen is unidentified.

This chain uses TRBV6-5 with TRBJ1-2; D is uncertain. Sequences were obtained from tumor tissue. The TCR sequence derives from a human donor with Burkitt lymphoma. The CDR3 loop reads CASSYSQPVGGYTF. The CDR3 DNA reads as TGTGCCAGCAGTTACTCACAGCCTGTGGGAGGCTACACCTTC.